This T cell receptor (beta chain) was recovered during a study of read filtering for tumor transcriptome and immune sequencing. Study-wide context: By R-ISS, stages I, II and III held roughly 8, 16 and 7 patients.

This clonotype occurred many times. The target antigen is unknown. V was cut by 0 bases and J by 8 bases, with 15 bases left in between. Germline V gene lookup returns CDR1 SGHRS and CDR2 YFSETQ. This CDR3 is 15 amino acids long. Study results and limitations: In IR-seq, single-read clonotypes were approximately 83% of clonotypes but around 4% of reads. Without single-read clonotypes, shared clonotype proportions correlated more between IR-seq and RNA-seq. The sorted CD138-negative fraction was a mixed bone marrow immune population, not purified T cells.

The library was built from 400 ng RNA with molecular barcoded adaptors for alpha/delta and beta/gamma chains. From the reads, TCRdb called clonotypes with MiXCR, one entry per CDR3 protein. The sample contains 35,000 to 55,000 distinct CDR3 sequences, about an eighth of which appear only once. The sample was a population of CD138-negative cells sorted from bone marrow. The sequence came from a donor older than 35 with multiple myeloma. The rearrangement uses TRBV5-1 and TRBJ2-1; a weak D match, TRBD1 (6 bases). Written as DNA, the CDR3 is TGCGCCAGCAGCTTGGGGGGCAGGGGCCGCGATGAGCAGTTCTTC. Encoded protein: CASSLGGRGRDEQFF.